Listed here are 14 T cell receptor beta chains from one sample, sequenced in a study of T-cell reconstitution after alpha-beta-depleted transplantation in children. The library targeted TCRbeta and was prepared with unique molecular identifiers. TCRdb ran MiXCR on the PCR reads and lists one entry per CDR3 protein. The sample has 200,000 or so distinct CDR3 sequences, around 7.7% seen once. The source was PBMCs, mostly from graft donor cells, collected 360 days after TCRalphabeta/CD19-depleted stem cell transplant. These TCRs come from a male patient between 2 and 15 years old who had a stem cell transplant for acute myeloid leukemia, so the T cells may come from the graft donor.

The V gene is TRBV12-3 or TRBV12-4, the J gene TRBJ2-6; D possibly corresponds to TRBD1 (6 bases). V gave up 4 bases and J gave up 2 bases, with 18 bases separating them. This CDR3 has 18 amino acids. CDR3 protein: CASSWGTRPYPGANVLTF. DNA for the CDR3: TGTGCCAGCAGTTGGGGGACACGTCCCTACCCTGGGGCCAACGTCCTGACTTTC.

This chain joins TRBV28 and TRBJ2-3; TRBD1 or TRBD2 may be the D gene (5 bases each). Trimming left V 6 bases short and J 5 bases short, with 15 bases between. Germline lookup yields CDR1 MDHEN and CDR2 SYDVKM. The CDR3 extends over 14 amino acids. The CDR3 region has the DNA TGTGCCAGCAGCCTCGGGACCACCCGAGATACGCAGTATTTT. Protein product: CASSLGTTRDTQYF. The variable domain in full, completed from reference TRBV28 and TRBJ2-3, reads DVKVTQSSRYLVKRTGEKVFLECVQDMDHENMFWYRQDPGLGLRLIYFSYDVKMKEKGDIPEGYSVSREKKERFSLILESASTNQTSMYLCASSLGTTRDTQYFGPGTRLTVL.

The table lists this clonotype with a few counts. This chain joins TRBV7-2 and TRBJ2-3, with D hard to call. The CDR3 length is 13 residues. Germline-derived CDR1 and CDR2 are SGHTA and FQGNSA. The V and J ends lost 6 bases and 3 bases respectively, with 10 bases between them. The CDR3 region is CASRPGGTDTQYF. CDR3 DNA sequence: TGTGCCAGCAGGCCAGGTGGTACAGATACGCAGTATTTT.

This clonotype was seen a handful of times. The chain combines TRBV4-3 with TRBJ1-2; weak D call: TRBD1 (5 bases). The CDR3 totals 14 residues. The germline V gene encodes CDR1 LGHNA and CDR2 YSLEER. V lost 0 bases to trimming and J lost 1 base, with 6 bases between them. The DNA of the CDR3 is TGCGCCAGCAGCCAAGAGGGGGGTAACTATGGCTACACCTTC. Encoded protein: CASSQEGGNYGYTF.

This clonotype has more than one count but fewer than ten. The genes are TRBV6-1 and TRBJ2-1; D is perhaps TRBD2 (6 bases). The CDR3 is 14 residues long. The germline V gene has CDR1 MNHNS and CDR2 SASEGT. Trimming removed 6 bases at V and 3 bases at J, with 12 bases between. The CDR3 sequence: CASRGRRGYNEQFF. DNA for the CDR3: TGTGCCAGCAGGGGGAGGAGGGGCTACAATGAGCAGTTCTTC.

The sample holds a few counts of this clonotype. DNA of the CDR3: TGTGCCAGCAGCCAAGGTTCCCTCACAGCTAGCAATCAGCCCCAGCATTTT. This codes for CASSQGSLTASNQPQHF. The V gene is TRBV3-1, the J gene TRBJ1-5; D uncertain. Trimming stripped 1 base from V and 0 bases from J, with 13 bases between. The CDR3 has 17 amino acids. Germline-derived CDR1 and CDR2 are LGHDT and YNNKEL (reference sequence).

This clonotype has just a few counts. The chain joins TRBV20-1 to TRBJ2-1, with a tentative D call TRBD2 (5 bases). Trimming removed 7 bases from V and 9 bases from J, with 13 bases in between. The CDR3 loop spans 11 amino acids. Per the germline V gene, CDR1 is DFQATT and CDR2 is SNEGSKA (reference sequence). CDR3 loop: CSVLKSGEQFF. CDR3 in DNA: TGCAGTGTCCTGAAGAGCGGTGAGCAGTTCTTC.

This chain links TRBV7-2 with TRBJ1-6; D is ambiguous. The CDR3 is 13 residues long. From germline, CDR1 is SGHTA and CDR2 FQGNSA. Trimming left V 1 base short and J 11 bases short, with 9 bases between. DNA of the CDR3: TGTGCCAGCAGCTTAGTGGACCCTACACCCCTCCACTTT. Translating it yields CASSLVDPTPLHF.

This clonotype was seen ten or more times. This rearrangement joins TRBV12-3 or TRBV12-4 to TRBJ2-7, with 7 bases matching TRBD1. The CDR3 runs 16 residues. The J segment lost 3 bases and the V segment lost 6 bases, leaving 14 bases of the junction unmatched. Written as DNA, the CDR3 is TGTGCCAGCAGAGAGAAAATCGGACAGGAGAGCTACGAGCAGTACGTC. Translated: CASREKIGQESYEQYV.

The chain carries TRBV28 and TRBJ1-5; D not certain. This CDR3 comprises 15 residues. From germline, CDR1 is MDHEN and CDR2 SYDVKM. Trimming took 5 bases from V and 0 from J, leaving 11 bases between them. CDR3 in DNA: TGTGCCAGCAGTCCCGTCCGCTATAGCAATCAGCCCCAGCATTTT. Its protein product is CASSPVRYSNQPQHF. Filled out from reference TRBV28 and TRBJ1-5, the complete variable domain reads DVKVTQSSRYLVKRTGEKVFLECVQDMDHENMFWYRQDPGLGLRLIYFSYDVKMKEKGDIPEGYSVSREKKERFSLILESASTNQTSMYLCASSPVRYSNQPQHFGDGTRLSIL.

J is TRBJ2-7 and V is TRBV3-1; no clear D. The CDR3 runs to 15 residues. The V gene lost 1 base and the J gene lost 0 bases, with 10 bases spanning the gap. CDR1 and CDR2 from the germline V gene are LGHDT and YNNKEL (reference sequence). Here the CDR3 reads CASSQVLRTSYEQYF. The CDR3 region has the DNA TGTGCCAGCAGCCAAGTATTACGTACCTCCTACGAGCAGTACTTC.

The CDR3 DNA sequence: TGCGCCAGCAGCTGGACGGGACAGGGGGGCGAGCAGTACTTC. Translating gives CASSWTGQGGEQYF. The chain has TRBV5-1 and TRBJ2-7; 11 bases fit TRBD1. Trimming cost V 3 bases and J 6 bases; bases outside gene matches: 5. Germline values: CDR1 SGHRS, CDR2 YFSETQ. This CDR3 has 14 amino acids.

This clonotype was detected a few times. The chain joins TRBV5-1 to TRBJ2-2; D is perhaps TRBD1 (6 bases). Deletions cut 6 bases from V and 3 bases from J, with 12 bases between. The CDR3 covers 14 residues. Germline loops: CDR1 SGHRS, CDR2 YFSETQ. CDR3 nucleotide sequence: TGCGCCAGCACTGTACAGGGTTACACCGGGGAGCTGTTTTTT. Amino acid sequence: CASTVQGYTGELFF.

The rearrangement joins TRBV5-6 to TRBJ2-1; TRBD1 aligns across 9 bases. Germline-derived CDR1 and CDR2 are SGHDT and YYEEEE. With 4 bases clipped from V and 8 bases from J, the junction kept 10 bases outside the gene matches. This CDR3 spans 15 amino acids. The CDR3 is CASSLRDRDDYEQFF. CDR3 DNA sequence: TGTGCCAGCAGCCTTCGGGACAGGGACGATTATGAGCAGTTCTTC.